These T cell receptor beta chains were read from a single sample in a study of T cells in localized non-small cell lung cancer. Using immunoSEQ multiplex PCR, the repertoire was profiled, and TCRdb retains in-frame clones only, with some absent. The sample holds about 1,900 clones, about 23% seen once. The starting material was normal lung tissue next to the tumor, obtained before any cancer treatment. The receptors here all came from a woman between 40 and 69 years old with stage I lung adenocarcinoma. The CDR3 runs from the conserved cysteine through the conserved F or W. D genes are given only for firm matches. Rows give clone size only sometimes, using once, few, many, or a class for an expanded clone.

TRBJ1-1 | - | few | TRBV14 | TGTGCCAGCAGCCAAGGGACGCCTGAAGCTTTCTTT | CASSQGTPEAFF
TRBJ2-2 | TRBD1 | - | TRBV6-8 | TGTGCCAGCAGTCGCCGTCCGGGACAGGGGTCGGCCGGGGAGCTGTTTTTT | CASSRRPGQGSAGELFF
TRBJ1-2 | - | few | TRBV9 | TGTGCCAGCAGTGTTGCTAACTATGGCTACACCTTC | CASSVANYGYTF
TRBJ1-4 | - | medium-sized | TRBV6-8 | TGTGCCAGCAGTTACTCGGCAGGGAACCCTATAGGGGAAAAACTGTTTTTT | CASSYSAGNPIGEKLFF
TRBJ2-1 | - | once | TRBV19 | TGTGCCAGTAGTATCTTGAGTATCAATGAGCAGTTCTTC | CASSILSINEQFF
TRBJ1-1 | - | few | TRBV11-3 | TGTGCCAGCAGCTTGTTGGTGGGGATGAACACTGAAGCTTTCTTT | CASSLLVGMNTEAFF
TRBJ1-2 | - | - | TRBV10-2 | TGCGCCAGCAGTGAGTCACCGTTCCGGGACCCCCGTCGAGGCTACACCTTC | CASSESPFRDPRRGYTF
TRBJ1-1 | - | medium-sized | TRBV11-3 | TGTGCCAGCAGCGTAATCACGGGACTCATGAACACTGAAGCTTTCTTT | CASSVITGLMNTEAFF
TRBJ1-1 | - | few | TRBV19 | TGTGCCAGTAGTATTTCCGGTTGGGCTTTCTTT | CASSISGWAFF
TRBJ2-5 | - | large | TRBV11-3 | TGTGCCAGCAGCTTAGGCCGCGTCCCCCAAGAGACCCAGTACTTC | CASSLGRVPQETQYF
TRBJ1-6 | TRBD1 | few | TRBV28 | TGTGCCAGCAACAGGGGATATAATTCACCCCTCCACTTT | CASNRGYNSPLHF
TRBJ2-1 | - | - | TRBV11-3 | TGTGCCAGCAGCTTAGAGGGAGATAGCTCCTACAATGAGCAGTTCTTC | CASSLEGDSSYNEQFF
TRBJ1-1 | - | - | TRBV25-1 | TGTGCCAGCGCCGCGAACGGAATTAATTGGAACACTGAAGCTTTCTTT | CASAANGINWNTEAFF
TRBJ1-5 | - | - | TRBV11-3 | TGTGCCAGCAGCGCCGGGACCGGAGGTCAGCCCCAGCATTTT | CASSAGTGGQPQHF
TRBJ1-1 | - | few | TRBV6-8 | TGTGCCAGCAGTTATCCGTCGGGGGCTTACAACACTGAAGCTTTCTTT | CASSYPSGAYNTEAFF